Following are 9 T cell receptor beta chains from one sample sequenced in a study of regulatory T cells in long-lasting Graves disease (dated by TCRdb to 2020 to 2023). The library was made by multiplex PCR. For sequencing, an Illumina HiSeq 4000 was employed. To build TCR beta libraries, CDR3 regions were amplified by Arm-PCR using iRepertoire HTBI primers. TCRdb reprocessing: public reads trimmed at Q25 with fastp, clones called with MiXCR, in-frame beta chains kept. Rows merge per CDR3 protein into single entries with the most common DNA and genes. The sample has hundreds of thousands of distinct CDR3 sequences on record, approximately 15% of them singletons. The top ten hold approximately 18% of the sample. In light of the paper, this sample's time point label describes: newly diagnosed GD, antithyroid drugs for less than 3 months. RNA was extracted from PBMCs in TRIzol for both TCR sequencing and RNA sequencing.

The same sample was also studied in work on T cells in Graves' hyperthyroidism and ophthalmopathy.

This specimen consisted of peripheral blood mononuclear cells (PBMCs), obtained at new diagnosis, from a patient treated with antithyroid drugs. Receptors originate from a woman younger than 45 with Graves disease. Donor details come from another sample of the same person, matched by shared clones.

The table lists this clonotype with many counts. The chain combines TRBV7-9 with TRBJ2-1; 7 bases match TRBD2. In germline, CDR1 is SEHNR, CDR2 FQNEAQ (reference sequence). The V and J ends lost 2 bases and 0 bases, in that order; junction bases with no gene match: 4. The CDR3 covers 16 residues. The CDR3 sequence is CASSLLSGGSYNEQFF. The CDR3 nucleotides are TGTGCCAGCAGCTTACTATCGGGGGGCTCCTACAATGAGCAGTTCTTC.

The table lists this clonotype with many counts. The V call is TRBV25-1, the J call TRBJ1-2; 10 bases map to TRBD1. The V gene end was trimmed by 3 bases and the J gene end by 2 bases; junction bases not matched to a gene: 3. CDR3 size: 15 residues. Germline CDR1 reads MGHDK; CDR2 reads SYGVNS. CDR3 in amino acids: CASSDPGQGNYGYTF. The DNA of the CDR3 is TGTGCCAGCAGTGACCCGGGACAGGGGAACTATGGCTACACCTTC.

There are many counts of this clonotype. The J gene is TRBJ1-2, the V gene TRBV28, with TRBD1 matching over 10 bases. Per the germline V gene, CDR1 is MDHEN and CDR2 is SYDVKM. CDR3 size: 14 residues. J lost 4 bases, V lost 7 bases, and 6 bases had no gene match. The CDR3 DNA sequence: TGTGCCAGCACCATAAGGACAGGGGGCTATGGCTACACCTTC. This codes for CASTIRTGGYGYTF.

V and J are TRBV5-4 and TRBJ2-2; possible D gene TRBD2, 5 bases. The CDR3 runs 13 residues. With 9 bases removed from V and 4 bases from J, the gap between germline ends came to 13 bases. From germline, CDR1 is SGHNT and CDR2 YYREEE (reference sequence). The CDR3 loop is CATPGSLTGELFF. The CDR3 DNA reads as TGTGCCACCCCGGGATCCCTCACCGGGGAGCTGTTTTTT.

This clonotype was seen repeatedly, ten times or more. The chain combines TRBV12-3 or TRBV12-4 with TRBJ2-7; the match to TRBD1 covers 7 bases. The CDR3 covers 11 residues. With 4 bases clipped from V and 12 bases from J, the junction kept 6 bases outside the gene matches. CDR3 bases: TGTGCCAGCAGTTCGTCGACAGGGTGGTACTTC. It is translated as CASSSSTGWYF.

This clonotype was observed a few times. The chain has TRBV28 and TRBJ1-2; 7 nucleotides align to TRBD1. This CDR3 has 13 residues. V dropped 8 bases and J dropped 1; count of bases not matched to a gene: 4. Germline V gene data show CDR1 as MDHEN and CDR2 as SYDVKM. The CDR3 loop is CASHQGVNYGYTF. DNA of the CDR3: TGTGCCAGCCACCAGGGGGTTAACTATGGCTACACCTTC.

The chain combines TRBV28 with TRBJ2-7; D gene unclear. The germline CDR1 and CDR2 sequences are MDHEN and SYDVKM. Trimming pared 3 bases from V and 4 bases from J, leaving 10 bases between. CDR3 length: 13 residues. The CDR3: CASSLARKYEQYF. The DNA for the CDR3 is TGTGCCAGCAGTTTGGCCCGCAAATACGAGCAGTACTTC.

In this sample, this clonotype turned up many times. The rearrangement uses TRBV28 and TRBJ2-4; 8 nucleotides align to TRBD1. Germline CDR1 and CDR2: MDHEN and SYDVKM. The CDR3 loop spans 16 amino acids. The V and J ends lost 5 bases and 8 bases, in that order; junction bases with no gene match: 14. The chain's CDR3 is CASSPMPGGEGDIQYF. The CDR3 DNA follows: TGTGCCAGCAGTCCCATGCCAGGGGGCGAAGGGGACATTCAGTACTTC.

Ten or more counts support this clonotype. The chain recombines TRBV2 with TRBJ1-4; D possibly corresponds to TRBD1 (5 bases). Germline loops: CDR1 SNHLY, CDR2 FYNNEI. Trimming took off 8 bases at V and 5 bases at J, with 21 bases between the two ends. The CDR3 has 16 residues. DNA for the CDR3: TGTGCCAGCGGGCGGCAGGGTCTCTCCGCCAATGAAAAACTGTTTTTT. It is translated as CASGRQGLSANEKLFF.